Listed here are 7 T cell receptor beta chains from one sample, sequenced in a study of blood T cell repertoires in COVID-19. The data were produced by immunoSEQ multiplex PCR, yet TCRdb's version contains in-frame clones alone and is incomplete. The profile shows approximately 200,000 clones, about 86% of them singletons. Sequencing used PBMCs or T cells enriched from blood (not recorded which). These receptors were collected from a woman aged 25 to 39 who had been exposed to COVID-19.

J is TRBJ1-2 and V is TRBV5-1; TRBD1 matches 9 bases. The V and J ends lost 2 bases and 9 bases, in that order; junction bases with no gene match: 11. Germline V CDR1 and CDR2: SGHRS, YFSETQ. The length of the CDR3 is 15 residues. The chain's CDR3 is CASSLETGGSLSYTF. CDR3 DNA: TGCGCCAGCAGCTTAGAGACAGGGGGGTCGTTAAGCTACACCTTC.

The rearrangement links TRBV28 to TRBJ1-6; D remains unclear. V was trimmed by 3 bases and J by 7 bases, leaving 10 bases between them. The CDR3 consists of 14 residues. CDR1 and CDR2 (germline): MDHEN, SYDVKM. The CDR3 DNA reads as TGTGCCAGCAGTTTTAAACAGAGAAATTCACCCCTCCACTTT. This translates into CASSFKQRNSPLHF. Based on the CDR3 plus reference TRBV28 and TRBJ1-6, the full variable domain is DVKVTQSSRYLVKRTGEKVFLECVQDMDHENMFWYRQDPGLGLRLIYFSYDVKMKEKGDIPEGYSVSREKKERFSLILESASTNQTSMYLCASSFKQRNSPLHFGNGTRLTVT.

Written as DNA, the CDR3 is TGTGCCACCAGCAGAGATCTGGACAGGGGGAACCAAGAGACCCAGTACTTC. It encodes CATSRDLDRGNQETQYF. The chain couples TRBV15 to TRBJ2-5; TRBD1 aligns across 10 bases. The ends lost 0 bases at V and 0 bases at J; junction bases unmatched: 4. CDR1 and CDR2 from the germline V gene are LNHNV and YYDKDF (reference sequence). This CDR3 has 17 amino acids.

The CDR3 region has the DNA TGTGCCAGTAGTACACGACCGGGACAGGGGGAAACTGAAGCTTTCTTT. It codes for CASSTRPGQGETEAFF. The chain carries TRBV19 and TRBJ1-1; 11 bases line up with TRBD1. J was trimmed by 5 bases and V by 4 bases; bases with no gene match: 9. There are 16 residues in the CDR3. Germline CDR1 is LNHDA and CDR2 is SQIVND (reference sequence).

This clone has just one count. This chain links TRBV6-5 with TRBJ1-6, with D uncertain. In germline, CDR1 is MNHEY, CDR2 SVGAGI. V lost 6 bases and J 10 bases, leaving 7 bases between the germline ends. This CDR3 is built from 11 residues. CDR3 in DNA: TGTGCCAGCAGGTGGAGCTCACCCCTCCACTTT. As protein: CASRWSSPLHF.

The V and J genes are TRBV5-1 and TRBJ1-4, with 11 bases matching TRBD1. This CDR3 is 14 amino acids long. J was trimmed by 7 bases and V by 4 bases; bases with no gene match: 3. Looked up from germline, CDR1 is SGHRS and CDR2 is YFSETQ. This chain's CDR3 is CASSRTGGGEKLFF. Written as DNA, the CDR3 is TGCGCCAGCAGCAGGACAGGGGGCGGTGAAAAACTGTTTTTT.

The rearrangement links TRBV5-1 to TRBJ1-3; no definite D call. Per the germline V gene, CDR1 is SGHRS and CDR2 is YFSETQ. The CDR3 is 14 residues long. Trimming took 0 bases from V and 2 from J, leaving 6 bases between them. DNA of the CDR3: TGCGCCAGCAGCTTGGCACAGCCTGGAAACACCATATATTTT. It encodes CASSLAQPGNTIYF.